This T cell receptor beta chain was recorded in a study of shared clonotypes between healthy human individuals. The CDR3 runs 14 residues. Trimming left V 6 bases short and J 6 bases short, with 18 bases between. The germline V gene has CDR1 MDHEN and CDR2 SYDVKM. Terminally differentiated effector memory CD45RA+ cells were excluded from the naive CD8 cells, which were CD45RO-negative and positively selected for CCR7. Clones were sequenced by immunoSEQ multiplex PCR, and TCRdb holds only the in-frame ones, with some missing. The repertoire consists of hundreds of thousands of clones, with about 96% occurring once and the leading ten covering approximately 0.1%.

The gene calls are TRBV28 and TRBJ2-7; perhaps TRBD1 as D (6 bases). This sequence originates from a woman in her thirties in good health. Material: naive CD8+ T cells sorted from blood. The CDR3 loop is CASSLQGNSGEQYF. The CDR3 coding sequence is TGTGCCAGCAGCTTACAGGGTAACTCGGGCGAGCAGTACTTC. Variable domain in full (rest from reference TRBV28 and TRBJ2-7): DVKVTQSSRYLVKRTGEKVFLECVQDMDHENMFWYRQDPGLGLRLIYFSYDVKMKEKGDIPEGYSVSREKKERFSLILESASTNQTSMYLCASSLQGNSGEQYFGPGTRLTVT.